A selection of T cell receptor beta chains follows, all from one sample in a study of monozygotic twins with inflammatory bowel disease. TCRdb re-called the 5' RACE reads and gives one entry per CDR3 protein, without DNA. The table lists over 150,000 distinct CDR3 sequences. Specimen: blood. These receptors were taken from a human donor with ulcerative colitis or Crohn's disease, or a healthy co-twin of an affected twin (not recorded which). Each CDR3 is given with its conserved first and last residue. The order of the fields is J gene, V gene, CDR3 protein.

j_call: TRBJ2-5
v_call: TRBV28
cdr3_aa: CASSPAGLAAQETQYF

j_call: TRBJ1-5
v_call: TRBV10-3
cdr3_aa: CATVQGLGNQPQHF

j_call: TRBJ1-1
v_call: TRBV7-9
cdr3_aa: CASSVRQAAEAFF

j_call: TRBJ2-5
v_call: TRBV7-6
cdr3_aa: CASSLLGQGLSQYF

j_call: TRBJ1-3
v_call: TRBV28
cdr3_aa: CASNSISAGGGRFSGNTIYF

j_call: TRBJ1-2
v_call: TRBV19
cdr3_aa: CASSITGDGDYGYTF

j_call: TRBJ2-2
v_call: TRBV7-2
cdr3_aa: CASSLGASTGELFF

j_call: TRBJ2-5
v_call: TRBV12-3/TRBV12-4
cdr3_aa: CASSFAGGPSKTQYF

j_call: TRBJ2-3
v_call: TRBV7-8
cdr3_aa: CASSLDRSGALVAF

j_call: TRBJ1-1
v_call: TRBV19
cdr3_aa: CASIISGTGATNTEAFF

j_call: TRBJ2-7
v_call: TRBV5-1
cdr3_aa: CASSLESSGNYEQYF

j_call: TRBJ2-5
v_call: TRBV6-1
cdr3_aa: CASQTGLQETQYF

j_call: TRBJ2-5
v_call: TRBV11-2
cdr3_aa: CASSPGQVALRGQETQYF

j_call: TRBJ2-4
v_call: TRBV10-1
cdr3_aa: CATDGDKSRYLAKNIQYF

j_call: TRBJ1-6
v_call: TRBV5-1
cdr3_aa: CASSLIGNTGSYNSPLHF

j_call: TRBJ1-1
v_call: TRBV4-3
cdr3_aa: CASSQDSSEGVAFF

j_call: TRBJ2-7
v_call: TRBV6-5
cdr3_aa: CASSYVVRAYEQYF

j_call: TRBJ2-7
v_call: TRBV18
cdr3_aa: CASSPQGPTYEQYF

j_call: TRBJ2-1
v_call: TRBV6-5
cdr3_aa: CASSYELAGRDEQFF